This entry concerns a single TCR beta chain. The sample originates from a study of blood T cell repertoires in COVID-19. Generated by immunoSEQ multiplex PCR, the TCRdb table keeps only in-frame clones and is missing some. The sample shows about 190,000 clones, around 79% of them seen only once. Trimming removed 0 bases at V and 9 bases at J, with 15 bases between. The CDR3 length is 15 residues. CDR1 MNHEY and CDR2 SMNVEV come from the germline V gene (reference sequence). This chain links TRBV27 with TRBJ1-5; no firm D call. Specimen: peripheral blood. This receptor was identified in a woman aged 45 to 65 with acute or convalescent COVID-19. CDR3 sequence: CASSLSWQTHRPQHF. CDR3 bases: TGTGCCAGCAGTTTATCGTGGCAGACTCATCGGCCCCAGCATTTT.